Below are 10 T cell receptor beta chains sequenced from a single sample in a study of T cell repertoires in cytomegalovirus infection. These TCRs' antigens remain unknown. One entry per CDR3 protein, called by TCRdb with MiXCR from the reads. The sample has about 700,000 distinct CDR3 sequences, 30% to 40% seen once. This specimen was cultured PBMCs, taken from culture after CMV antigen stimulation. The receptor set was obtained from a human donor in good health (CMV status not recorded). Some clones in this sample may be carry-over from other donors' samples.

This rearrangement joins TRBV19 to TRBJ2-7; D is undetermined. The V and J ends lost 1 base and 0 bases respectively, with 7 bases between them. The CDR3 sequence is 14 residues long. Germline CDR1 and CDR2: LNHDA and SQIVND (reference sequence). The CDR3 spells CASSIGDNSYEQYF. CDR3 coding DNA: TGTGCCAGTAGTATAGGGGATAACTCCTACGAGCAGTACTTC.

This chain uses TRBV19 with TRBJ1-4; D remains unclear. Trimming shortened V by 3 bases and J by 5 bases, and 10 bases separated the two germline ends. There are 14 residues in the CDR3. Germline V lookup: CDR1 LNHDA, CDR2 SQIVND (reference sequence). CDR3 in amino acids: CASSMETPNEKLFF. The CDR3 nucleotides read TGTGCCAGTAGTATGGAGACGCCAAATGAAAAACTGTTTTTT.

The rearrangement uses TRBV2 and TRBJ2-1, with D possibly TRBD2 on 5 matching bases. The CDR3 is made up of 13 amino acids. V lost 5 bases to trimming and J lost 10 bases, with 15 bases between them. Germline V gives CDR1 SNHLY, CDR2 FYNNEI. DNA for the CDR3: TGTGCCAGCAGTCCGATCCTAGAGCGGGAGCAGTTCTTC. The encoded protein is CASSPILEREQFF.

The chain links TRBV7-2 to TRBJ2-3; D is possibly TRBD1 or TRBD2 (5 bases each). Germline loops: CDR1 SGHTA, CDR2 FQGNSA. V shed 2 bases and J shed 2 bases, with 8 bases lying between them. The CDR3 spans 14 residues. Here the CDR3 DNA reads TGTGCCAGCAGCTTATGGGGACCCACAGATACGCAGTATTTT. It is translated as CASSLWGPTDTQYF.

The chain carries TRBV7-2 and TRBJ2-1; unclear D gene. Germline V CDR1 and CDR2: SGHTA, FQGNSA. The CDR3 totals 11 residues. Trimming shortened V by 3 bases and J by 9 bases, and 6 bases separated the two germline ends. CDR3 in DNA: TGTGCCAGCAGCTTTATGAGTGAGCAGTTCTTC. Translation: CASSFMSEQFF.

This clonotype was picked up a small number of times. The chain couples TRBV7-6 to TRBJ1-3; D gene unclear. CDR1 is SGHVS, CDR2 FNYEAQ, per germline. CDR3 length: 13 residues. V was cut by 5 bases and J by 2 bases, with 7 bases left in between. The CDR3 reads CASSPNPGNTIYF. For the CDR3, the DNA is TGTGCCAGCAGCCCCAATCCTGGAAACACCATATATTTT.

Remarks on this clonotype: The junction and the germline gene differ at one end; a read error may be behind it. This chain uses TRBV11-2 with TRBJ2-7; 9 nucleotides line up with TRBD2. The CDR3 is 14 residues long. From germline, CDR1 is SGHAT and CDR2 FQNNGV. CDR3 sequence reads: CASSLGTSSSEQYF. The CDR3 DNA reads TGTGCCAGCAGCTTGGGGACTAGCTCCTCCGAGCAGTACTTC.

V usage is TRBV7-9 and J usage is TRBJ1-1; D is unresolved. This CDR3 comprises 13 residues. Between the trimmed V and J ends, which lost 3 bases and 3 bases, there was a span of 8 bases. Germline V gives CDR1 SEHNR, CDR2 FQNEAQ (reference sequence). CDR3 loop: CASSFLVDTEAFF. CDR3 DNA: TGTGCCAGCAGCTTCTTAGTGGACACTGAAGCTTTCTTT.

This clonotype has only a few counts. CDR3 coding DNA: TGTGCCAGCAGCTACGACTCGGGCTATGGCTACACCTTC. Its protein product is CASSYDSGYGYTF. The chain joins TRBV11-1 to TRBJ1-2; D remains unclear. This CDR3 is 13 amino acids long. Trimming shortened V by 4 bases and J by 4 bases, and 10 bases separated the two germline ends. CDR1 is SGHAT and CDR2 is FQDESV in the germline V gene (reference sequence).

CDR3 DNA sequence: TGCAGTGCCAGGACTAAGGACGTTCTCCCCTACTATGGCTACACCTTC. This sequence encodes CSARTKDVLPYYGYTF. The chain carries TRBV20-1 and TRBJ1-2; D remains ambiguous. CDR3 length: 16 residues. The V and J ends lost 6 bases and 3 bases respectively, with 23 bases between them. Looked up from germline, CDR1 is DFQATT and CDR2 is SNEGSKA (reference sequence).